A single sample is the source of the 17 T cell receptor beta chains below, sequenced in a study of T cells in Graves' hyperthyroidism and ophthalmopathy (dated by TCRdb to about 2019). Library prep was done by multiplex PCR. Sequencing used an Illumina HiSeq 2000. The TCR beta CDR3 regions were amplified from RNA transcripts. For the first round of RT-PCR on the TCR CDR3, the HTBI primer set was used together with the Qiagen OneStep RT-PCR kit. In TCRdb, the public reads were trimmed at Q25 with fastp and aligned with MiXCR, with productive beta chains retained. Rows merge per CDR3 protein into single entries with the most common DNA and genes. The sample table lists approximately 500,000 distinct CDR3 sequences, around 42% of them with a count of one. Around 8% of the sample is taken by the ten largest. The sequenced material came from peripheral blood or thyroid tissue (not recorded which). The receptors here all came from a woman aged 18-30 years with Graves' hyperthyroidism.

Comment on this clonotype: This may be a read error, as it is one base from a much larger clone. This chain connects TRBV6-5 to TRBJ2-7; D tentatively fits TRBD1 or TRBD2 (7 bases each). From germline, CDR1 is MNHEY and CDR2 SVGAGI. CDR3 length: 14 residues. The V end was cut by 6 bases, the J end by 4 bases, with 16 bases between. The CDR3 loop is CASSRAGGAYEQYF. As DNA, the CDR3 is TGTGCCAGCAGCAGGGCAGGGGGGGCTTACGAGCAGTACTTC.

There are many counts of this clonotype. The chain recombines TRBV6-1 with TRBJ1-6, with a weak D call TRBD1 (5 bases). V lost 2 bases, J lost 8 bases, and 10 bases lay in between. Germline CDR1 reads MNHNS; CDR2 reads SASEGT. The CDR3 sequence is 14 residues long. Here the CDR3 reads CASSERQGDSPLHF. DNA for the CDR3: TGTGCCAGCAGTGAACGGCAGGGTGATTCACCCCTCCACTTT.

The V call is TRBV6-1, the J call TRBJ2-7; 9 bases are a match to TRBD2. Germline-derived CDR1 and CDR2 are MNHNS and SASEGT. The CDR3 totals 15 residues. V was pared by 5 bases and J by 7 bases, with 12 bases of the junction left unmatched. The CDR3 region is CASSYVAGDTGEQYF. The CDR3 nucleotides are TGTGCCAGCAGTTACGTAGCGGGAGACACCGGGGAGCAGTACTTC.

Regarding this clonotype: This clone may be a read error of a much larger clone one base away. Because it lacks the conserved phenylalanine or tryptophan at the end, this CDR3 is likely a read error. This sequence joins TRBV9 and TRBJ1-2, with D perhaps TRBD1 (6 bases). V was pared by 4 bases and J by 6 bases, with 7 bases between. The CDR3 extends over 11 amino acids. The V gene's germline CDR1 is SGDLS and CDR2 YYNGEE. For the CDR3, the DNA is TGTGCCAGCAGCCAGGGGAATGGCTACACCCTC. Translation: CASSQGNGYTL.

This chain uses TRBV5-1 with TRBJ2-6, with 8 bases identical to TRBD2. CDR3 length equals 18 residues. Germline CDR1 reads SGHRS; CDR2 reads YFSETQ. The J segment lost 0 bases and the V segment lost 2 bases, leaving 7 bases of the junction unmatched. CDR3 in amino acids: CASSFSPSGFSGANVLTF. Here the CDR3 DNA reads TGCGCCAGCAGCTTTAGCCCTAGCGGGTTCTCTGGGGCCAACGTCCTGACTTTC.

The chain employs TRBV20-1 and TRBJ1-2, with 9 positions matching TRBD1. The ends lost 6 bases at V and 4 bases at J; junction bases unmatched: 15. CDR1 and CDR2 from the germline V gene are DFQATT and SNEGSKA (reference sequence). The CDR3 spans 16 residues. As DNA, the CDR3 is TGCAGTGCCGGAGTCACCGGGACAGGGCGTGGCTATGGCTACACCTTC. Its protein is CSAGVTGTGRGYGYTF.

The rearrangement joins TRBV24-1 to TRBJ2-1; D call uncertain. This CDR3 has 14 amino acids. Germline values: CDR1 KGHDR, CDR2 SFDVKD. V shed 2 bases and J shed 0 bases, with 4 bases lying between them. The chain's CDR3 is CATSDWDSYNEQFF. The CDR3 nucleotides are TGTGCCACCAGTGATTGGGACTCCTACAATGAGCAGTTCTTC.

CDR3: CASGRAGQETQYF. In DNA form, the CDR3 reads TGTGCTAGCGGGAGGGCAGGGCAAGAGACCCAGTACTTC. The J gene is TRBJ2-5, the V gene TRBV11-1, with 11 bases matching TRBD2. Germline V gene lookup returns CDR1 SGHAT and CDR2 FQDESV (reference sequence). The CDR3 spans 13 residues.

This clonotype was picked up many times. J is TRBJ2-2 and V is TRBV5-4; TRBD1 might be the D (6 bases). The V gene lost 2 bases and the J gene lost 5 bases, with 13 bases spanning the gap. CDR1 SGHNT and CDR2 YYREEE come from the germline V gene (reference sequence). The CDR3 length is 15 residues. CDR3 loop: CASSFDRRSTGELFF. For the CDR3, the DNA is TGTGCCAGCAGCTTTGACAGGAGGTCGACCGGGGAGCTGTTTTTT.

This clonotype appeared many times. This sequence joins TRBV7-9 and TRBJ2-5, with D hard to call. The V end was cut by 2 bases, the J end by 2 bases, with 9 bases between. The CDR3 sequence is 14 residues long. The germline V gene has CDR1 SEHNR and CDR2 FQNEAQ (reference sequence). The CDR3 sequence is CASSLQDKQETQYF. Written as DNA, the CDR3 is TGTGCCAGCAGCTTACAGGATAAACAAGAGACCCAGTACTTC.

The V and J genes are TRBV19 and TRBJ1-1; 10 nucleotides match TRBD1. CDR3 length: 13 amino acids. With V trimmed by 4 bases and J by 10 bases, 6 bases remained unmatched. Germline values: CDR1 LNHDA, CDR2 SQIVND (reference sequence). CDR3 amino acids: CASSTRDRGGAFF. The CDR3 DNA follows: TGTGCCAGTAGTACCCGGGACAGGGGAGGAGCTTTCTTT. Together with reference TRBV19 and TRBJ1-1, the CDR3 gives the full variable domain: DGGITQSPKYLFRKEGQNVTLSCEQNLNHDAMYWYRQDPGQGLRLIYYSQIVNDFQKGDIAEGYSVSREKKESFPLTVTSAQKNPTAFYLCASSTRDRGGAFFGQGTRLTVV.

This clonotype was recorded many times. V and J are TRBV12-3 or TRBV12-4 and TRBJ2-5, with TRBD2 identical over 9 bases. Losses at the gene ends were 3 bases for V and 1 base for J; bases not matched to a gene: 3. CDR3 size: 15 residues. DNA of the CDR3: TGTGCCAGCAGTTTCCTAGCGGGGTTCCAAGAGACCCAGTACTTC. It is translated as CASSFLAGFQETQYF.

This clonotype was picked up a small number of times. V usage is TRBV24-1 and J usage is TRBJ2-3; 10 bases are shared with TRBD1. CDR1 KGHDR and CDR2 SFDVKD come from the germline V gene. After removal of 4 bases from V and 10 bases from J, the junction contained 16 bases not matched to a gene. The CDR3 spans 17 residues. The CDR3 protein is CATSDSIDRGRGPAQYF. CDR3 nucleotide sequence: TGTGCCACCAGTGACTCCATCGACAGGGGGCGCGGCCCAGCGCAGTATTTT.

This clonotype was detected ten times or more. The V gene is TRBV20-1, the J gene TRBJ1-5; 7 nucleotides align to TRBD1. With V trimmed by 4 bases and J by 5 bases, 5 bases remained unmatched. CDR1 DFQATT and CDR2 SNEGSKA come from the germline V gene (reference sequence). This CDR3 spans 13 amino acids. CDR3 nucleotides: TGCAGTGCTACAGGGGGTAAGGATCAGCCCCAGCATTTT. Amino acids: CSATGGKDQPQHF.

This clonotype was picked up many times. This chain links TRBV7-9 with TRBJ2-7; D possibly corresponds to TRBD2 (6 bases). This CDR3 region has 14 residues. Per the germline V gene, CDR1 is SEHNR and CDR2 is FQNEAQ (reference sequence). Trimming pared 5 bases from V and 5 bases from J, leaving 16 bases between. The CDR3 bases are TGTGCCAGCAGCAGGGTGGAGGGTGTCCACGAGCAGTACTTC. Its protein product is CASSRVEGVHEQYF.

Details on this clonotype: The junction does not match germline at one end; this may be a read error. This chain joins TRBV25-1 and TRBJ1-2, with 8 bases identical to TRBD1. The CDR3 is made up of 14 amino acids. Germline CDR1 MGHDK, CDR2 SYGVNS. The DNA for the CDR3 is TGTGCCAGCACTGAACTGGGACAGGACTATGGCTACACCTTC. Amino acids: CASTELGQDYGYTF.

A remark on this clonotype: Since the CDR3 does not end with the conserved phenylalanine or tryptophan, this likely comes from a read error. No DNA is shown, since the ends of the CDR3 on it are uncertain; the CDR3 is the one TCRdb lists. The chain joins TRBV7-2 to TRBJ2-2; the table's D call TRBD1 went unverified against the DNA. The CDR3 has 18 residues if both end residues are counted. Germline CDR1 reads SGHTA; CDR2 reads FQGNSA. This chain's CDR3 is CASSSGQGAFPGHRGAVV.